The text below deals with one T cell receptor (beta chain). The data were taken from a study of shared clonotypes between healthy human individuals. Data came from immunoSEQ multiplex PCR; TCRdb stores just in-frame clones and leaves some out. This table holds about 690,000 clones, 90% found once. The CDR3 consists of 13 residues. CDR1 SGDLS and CDR2 YYNGEE come from the germline V gene. Trimming shortened V by 1 base and J by 10 bases, and 14 bases separated the two germline ends. Sequencing was carried out using memory CD8+ T cells from PBMCs. Specified subset: CD45RO+ cells pooled with CCR7-negative TemRA cells. V and J are TRBV9 and TRBJ1-1; D perhaps matches TRBD1 (5 bases). The source of this sequence is a man younger than 35 in good health. Some clones in this sample may be carry-over from other donors' samples. The CDR3 nucleotides read TGTGCCAGCAGCGTATTTTCCCAGGGTGGAGCTTTCTTT. It is translated as CASSVFSQGGAFF. Combining the CDR3 with reference TRBV9 and TRBJ1-1 gives the whole variable domain DSGVTQTPKHLITATGQRVTLRCSPRSGDLSVYWYQQSLDQGLQFLIQYYNGEERAKGNILERFSAQQFPDLHSELNLSSLELGDSALYFCASSVFSQGGAFFGQGTRLTVV.